This T cell receptor beta chain is drawn from a study of OX40 agonist ivuxolimab in advanced cancers. Produced via immunoSEQ multiplex PCR; TCRdb's table is partial and in-frame only. This sample has 20,000 to 25,000 clones; about nine tenths occur once, and the top ten carry 50% to 60%. This clone has more than one count but fewer than ten. This CDR3 comprises 16 residues. In germline, CDR1 is MNHEY, CDR2 SVGAGI. J gave up 0 bases and V 0 bases, and 5 bases lay outside the gene matches. The clonotype originates from an adult with an advanced solid tumor such as melanoma, head and neck, liver or kidney cancer. This sample comprised CD4+ or CD8+ T cells sorted from blood, obtained in a trial of the OX40 agonist ivuxolimab. The chain uses TRBV6-5 and TRBJ2-7; 7 nucleotides align to TRBD2. The CDR3 nucleotides read TGTGCCAGCAGTTACTCCCTCGGCGGGAGCTCCTACGAGCAGTACTTC. As protein: CASSYSLGGSSYEQYF.